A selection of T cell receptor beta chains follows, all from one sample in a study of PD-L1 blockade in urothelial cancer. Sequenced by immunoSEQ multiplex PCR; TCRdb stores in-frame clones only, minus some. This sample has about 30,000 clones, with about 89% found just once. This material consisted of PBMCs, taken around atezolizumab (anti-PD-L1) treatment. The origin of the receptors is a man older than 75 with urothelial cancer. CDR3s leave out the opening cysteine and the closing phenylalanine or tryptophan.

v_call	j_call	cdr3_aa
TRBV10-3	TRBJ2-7	ATRTSGSQEQY
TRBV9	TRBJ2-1	ASSESHRGKLPYNEQF
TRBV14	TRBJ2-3	ASSQDRGTQY
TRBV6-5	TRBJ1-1	ASSQNGGLTEAF
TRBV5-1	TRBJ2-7	ASSLEAGASSYEQY
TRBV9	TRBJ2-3	ASSVGTAGVADTQY
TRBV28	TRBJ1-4	ASRPLRDRGPSTNEKLF
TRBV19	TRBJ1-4	ATRDLSNEKLF
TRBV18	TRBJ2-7	ASSPSGFSYEQY
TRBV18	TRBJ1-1	ASSPQGANTEAF
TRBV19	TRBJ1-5	ASNPEVGFGQPQH
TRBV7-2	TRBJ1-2	ASSLGGGKGYT
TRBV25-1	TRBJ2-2	ASRARGGTGELF
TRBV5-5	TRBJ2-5	ASSLEAGKTQY
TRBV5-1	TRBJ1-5	ASSLVGGDQPQH
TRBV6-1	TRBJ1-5	ASSEQAGLRQPQH
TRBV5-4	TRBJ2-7	ASSPTSSGNYEQY
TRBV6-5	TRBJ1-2	ASSSRQGLDGYT
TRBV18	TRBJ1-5	ASSRGQASNQPQH
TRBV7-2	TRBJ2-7	ASSSQQGARYEQY
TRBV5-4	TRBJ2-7	ASSSGTSGYYEQY
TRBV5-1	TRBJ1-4	ASSLLGTGSEKLF
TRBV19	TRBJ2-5	ASSPTSGRVRGETQY
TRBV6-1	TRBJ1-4	ASSDQPNRGGEKLF
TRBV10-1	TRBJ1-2	ASSDGTGSYGYT
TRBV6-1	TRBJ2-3	ASSENGFPTDTQY
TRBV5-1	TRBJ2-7	ASSPLGTVVHEQY
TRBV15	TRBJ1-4	ATSQGQGAVNEKLF
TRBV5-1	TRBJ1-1	ASSLAARGYSEAF
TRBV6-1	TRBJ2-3	ASKLAGTTDTQY
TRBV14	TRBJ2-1	ASSQTLGLGTYNEQF
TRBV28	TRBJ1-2	ASSWSPGGYT
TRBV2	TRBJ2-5	ASRRQGEREETQY
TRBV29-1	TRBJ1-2	SVATQGAYGYT
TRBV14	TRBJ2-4	ASSQGRETSQY
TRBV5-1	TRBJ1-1	ASSDSDRQNTEAF
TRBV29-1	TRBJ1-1	SVVGQTYTEAF
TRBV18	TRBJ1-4	ASSLTATNEKLF
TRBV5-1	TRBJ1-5	ASSLGDSPNQPQH
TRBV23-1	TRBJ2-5	ASSQSPTSGRAKHSQETQY
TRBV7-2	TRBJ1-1	ASSLGNRAKTEAF
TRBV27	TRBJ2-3	ASSLSIALAGVSDTQY
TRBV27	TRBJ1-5	ASSSGTTYNQPQH
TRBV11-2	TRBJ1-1	ASSLDRDSEAF
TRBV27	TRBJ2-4	ASIPTGGAKNIQY
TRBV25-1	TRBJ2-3	ASSEYFGTGQGTDTQY
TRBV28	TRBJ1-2	ASSSTGTFGYT